This TCR beta chain emerged from a study of early T cells in non-severe SARS-CoV-2 infection. About the study: Sequenced bulk RNA came from whole blood that was unsorted, and chains were unpaired. Whole-study findings and limits: The study's VDJdb matching favored anti-spike CD8 responses and missed private and CD4 specificities.

Individual cDNA molecules received unique molecular identifiers during library preparation. TCRdb passed the 5' RACE reads through MiXCR, listing each CDR3 protein once. The table records 60,000 to 80,000 distinct CDR3 sequences, roughly an eighth of them present only once. This clonotype was seen many times. Its cognate antigen is unknown. Germline CDR1 reads SEHNR; CDR2 reads FQNEAQ (reference sequence). The CDR3 runs 16 residues. V trimming: 7 bases; J trimming: 1 base; junction bases outside the gene matches: 4. The V and J genes are TRBV7-9 and TRBJ2-2; 12 bases line up with TRBD2. Sample: whole blood. This receptor was identified in an adult who was a healthcare worker with PCR-confirmed SARS-CoV-2 infection or an uninfected control (not recorded which). The CDR3 protein is CASILGLAGNTGELFF. For the CDR3, the DNA is TGTGCCAGCATCCTGGGACTAGCGGGGAACACCGGGGAGCTGTTTTTT.